This TCR beta chain was sequenced for a study of T cells in Graves' hyperthyroidism and ophthalmopathy. It was uncontrolled infection, other autoimmune disease, pregnancy or lactation that excluded patients. Study findings and constraints: Peripheral blood also featured most of the thyroid clonotypes expanded above 0.001.

Germline V gene lookup returns CDR1 MDHEN and CDR2 SYDVKM. The CDR3 sequence is 12 residues long. V was cut by 2 bases and J by 3 bases, with 5 bases left in between. This clonotype was observed many times. The target antigen is unknown. RNA transcripts were the template for amplifying TCR beta CDR3 regions. The study used the HTBI primer set for a first-round RT-PCR of the TCR CDR3. One entry per CDR3 protein results from TCRdb running MiXCR on the multiplex PCR reads. The profile shows around 340,000 distinct CDR3 sequences, roughly a fifth of them singletons. The sequenced material came from blood. The receptor was isolated from a woman aged 50 to 65 with Graves' hyperthyroidism. V is TRBV28 and J is TRBJ2-7; the D is unclear. The CDR3 coding sequence is TGTGCCAGCAGTTTAGAGTTCTACGAGCAGTACTTC. Its translation is CASSLEFYEQYF.